This is a list of T cell receptor beta chains from one sample in a study of cytomegalovirus exposure and HLA in healthy donors. The table came from immunoSEQ multiplex PCR; TCRdb's copy has only in-frame clones and leaves some out. In the table there are some 56,000 clones, around nine tenths of which are singletons. The specimen sequenced was PBMCs. Receptor source: a man aged 18-30 years in good health and CMV-seronegative. Each CDR3 is given with its conserved first and last residue. A D gene is named only where the DNA matches it firmly. Rows give clone size only sometimes, using once, few, many, or a class for an expanded clone.

TRBJ2-1 | 15 | TRBD1 | - | TRBV19 | CASSIRDRGYNEQFF | TGTGCCAGTAGTATAAGGGACAGGGGGTACAATGAGCAGTTCTTC
TRBJ1-3 | 14 | TRBD1 | - | TRBV9 | CASSTAGTGATIYF | TGTGCCAGCAGCACGGCCGGGACAGGGGCCACCATATATTTT
TRBJ2-1 | 13 | - | - | TRBV27 | CASSWGTFNEQFF | TGTGCCAGCAGTTGGGGGACTTTCAATGAGCAGTTCTTC
TRBJ2-3 | 14 | - | once | TRBV12-1 | CASSHWPLGTCVYF | TGTGCCAGCAGCCACTGGCCTTTAGGGACATGCGTCTATTTT
TRBJ1-5 | 17 | - | - | TRBV4-1 | CASSQDISQGYNQPQHF | TGCGCCAGCAGCCAGGATATTTCCCAGGGCTACAATCAGCCCCAGCATTTT
TRBJ2-5 | 16 | TRBD1 | - | TRBV4-3 | CASSQDHWDSQETQYF | TGCGCCAGCAGCCAAGATCATTGGGACAGCCAAGAGACCCAGTACTTC
TRBJ2-1 | 16 | TRBD2 | - | TRBV4-1 | CASRPLAGGSYNEQFF | TGCGCCAGCAGACCTCTAGCGGGAGGTTCCTACAATGAGCAGTTCTTC
TRBJ1-4 | 15 | TRBD1 | - | TRBV19 | CASSSLTGASEKLFF | TGTGCCAGTAGTTCCCTCACAGGGGCGAGTGAAAAACTGTTTTTT
TRBJ2-3 | 12 | - | - | TRBV25-1 | CASSLDTDTQYF | TGTGCCAGCAGTCTAGACACAGATACGCAGTATTTT
TRBJ2-7 | 14 | - | - | TRBV28 | CASSSPGDTREQYF | TGTGCCAGCAGTTCTCCCGGGGACACACGCGAGCAGTACTTC
TRBJ2-1 | 14 | TRBD2 | - | TRBV7-9 | CASSLGLAYNEQFF | TGTGCCAGCAGCTTAGGACTAGCTTACAATGAGCAGTTCTTC
TRBJ2-1 | 17 | TRBD2 | - | TRBV4-3 | CASSQEDGTSGNDEQFF | TGCGCCAGCAGCCAAGAGGATGGGACTAGCGGGAATGATGAGCAGTTCTTC
TRBJ2-7 | 15 | - | - | TRBV7-9 | CASSLRVRGENEQYF | TGTGCCAGCAGCTTACGAGTCAGGGGGGAAAACGAGCAGTACTTC
TRBJ2-7 | 15 | TRBD2 | - | TRBV19 | CASSMGLAGTHEQYF | TGTGCCAGTAGTATGGGACTAGCGGGAACGCACGAGCAGTACTTC
TRBJ2-1 | 14 | - | - | TRBV5-1 | CASSLLGADNEQFF | TGCGCCAGCAGCTTGCTGGGGGCGGACAATGAGCAGTTCTTC
TRBJ1-1 | 12 | - | - | TRBV5-1 | CASPRRCTEAFF | TGCGCCAGCCCAAGGAGGTGCACTGAAGCTTTCTTT
TRBJ2-3 | 17 | TRBD1 | - | TRBV4-3 | CASSHSGTEIFTDTQYF | TGCGCCAGCAGCCATTCCGGGACAGAAATATTCACAGATACGCAGTATTTT
TRBJ2-2 | 15 | TRBD2 | - | TRBV6-6 | CASSYGLAGAGELFF | TGTGCCAGCAGTTACGGACTAGCGGGAGCCGGGGAGCTGTTTTTT
TRBJ2-2 | 15 | - | - | TRBV19 | CASSQGGVDTGELFF | TGTGCCAGTTCTCAGGGGGGCGTCGACACCGGGGAGCTGTTTTTT
TRBJ2-7 | 15 | - | - | TRBV11-2 | CASSLDLLAGYEQYF | TGTGCCAGCAGCTTAGATCTCTTGGCAGGCTACGAGCAGTACTTC
TRBJ2-1 | 15 | TRBD1 | once | TRBV4-1 | CASSPRDRGLNEQFF | TGCGCCAGCAGCCCCCGGGACAGGGGTCTTAATGAGCAGTTCTTC
TRBJ1-2 | 14 | - | - | TRBV7-2 | CASSSPGALYGYTF | TGTGCCAGCAGCTCCCCAGGGGCTCTCTATGGCTACACCTTC
TRBJ2-5 | 14 | TRBD2 | - | TRBV5-6 | CASSFSGSGETQYF | TGTGCCAGCAGCTTTAGCGGGAGCGGGGAGACCCAGTACTTC
TRBJ2-6 | 13 | - | once | TRBV14 | CASSRPGSNVLTF | TGTGCCAGCAGCCGGCCGGGGTCCAACGTCCTGACTTTC
TRBJ2-1 | 18 | TRBD2 | - | TRBV2 | CASREETSGISPYNEQFF | TGTGCCAGCAGGGAAGAGACTAGCGGGATCTCTCCCTACAATGAGCAGTTCTTC
TRBJ2-1 | 16 | TRBD2 | - | TRBV5-1 | CASSLAWGRANNEQFF | TGCGCCAGCAGCTTAGCTTGGGGGAGGGCCAACAATGAGCAGTTCTTC
TRBJ2-7 | 15 | - | - | TRBV6-1 | CAISERSGGTYEQYF | TGTGCCATCAGTGAAAGGTCCGGCGGTACCTACGAGCAGTACTTC
TRBJ2-7 | 15 | - | - | TRBV7-6 | CASSSEQGSRNEQYF | TGTGCCAGCAGCTCCGAACAGGGATCTAGAAACGAGCAGTACTTC
TRBJ2-3 | 16 | - | - | TRBV10-3 | CAISEDRFPSTDTQYF | TGTGCCATCAGTGAAGACAGGTTCCCAAGCACAGATACGCAGTATTTT
TRBJ2-7 | 12 | - | - | TRBV29-1 | CSVAHQGGEQYF | TGCAGCGTTGCTCATCAGGGCGGCGAGCAGTACTTC
TRBJ2-7 | 17 | TRBD1 | - | TRBV5-6 | CASSWGVPGQTSYEQYF | TGTGCCAGCAGCTGGGGCGTTCCGGGACAGACCTCCTACGAGCAGTACTTC
TRBJ2-2 | 15 | - | - | TRBV27 | CASSLRPQATGELFF | TGTGCCAGCAGTTTGAGGCCACAGGCCACCGGGGAGCTGTTTTTT
TRBJ2-1 | 15 | - | - | TRBV7-2 | CASSLDPGVVNEQFF | TGTGCCAGCAGCCTCGATCCCGGGGTCGTAAATGAGCAGTTCTTC
TRBJ1-1 | 14 | - | - | TRBV6-5 | CASFQTLNRIEAFF | TGTGCCAGCTTTCAGACCCTAAACAGGATTGAAGCTTTCTTT
TRBJ2-3 | 15 | - | - | TRBV28 | CASSLMMKRTDTQYF | TGTGCCAGCAGTTTAATGATGAAGAGGACAGATACGCAGTATTTT
TRBJ2-7 | 14 | - | - | TRBV7-6 | CASSLELFGDEQYF | TGTGCCAGCAGCTTAGAGTTATTCGGTGACGAGCAGTACTTC
TRBJ2-2 | 16 | TRBD2 | - | TRBV5-4 | CASSAGLAGVTGELFF | TGTGCCAGCAGCGCGGGACTAGCGGGAGTCACCGGGGAGCTGTTTTTT
TRBJ2-7 | 11 | - | - | TRBV28 | CASRLTYEQYF | TGTGCCAGCAGACTTACCTACGAGCAGTACTTC
TRBJ2-5 | 14 | - | - | TRBV4-1 | CASSQDGSQETQYF | TGCGCCAGCAGCCAAGATGGCAGCCAAGAGACCCAGTACTTC
TRBJ2-2 | 16 | - | - | TRBV4-3 | CASSQDHVGDTGELFF | TGCGCCAGCAGCCAAGATCACGTAGGGGACACCGGGGAGCTGTTTTTT
TRBJ2-7 | 13 | - | - | TRBV4-3 | CASSQGVDYEQYF | TGCGCCAGCAGCCAAGGAGTAGACTACGAGCAGTACTTC